Following are 20 T cell receptor beta chains from one sample sequenced in a study of metastatic and nonmetastatic thyroid tumors. No treatment had been given to any patient before thyroid surgery. With MiXCR, TCRdb called clones anew from the PCR reads. Of 25,000 to 30,000 clones in the sample, under 30% were seen once. Sequencing used blood. The source of these receptors is a female donor with papillary thyroid cancer or a benign thyroid nodule (not recorded which). Some clones in this sample may be carry-over from other donors' samples.

The chain has TRBV6-1 and TRBJ1-5; 11 positions agree with TRBD1. The CDR3 loop spans 16 amino acids. The ends lost 4 bases at V and 13 bases at J; junction bases unmatched: 15. Germline loops: CDR1 MNHNS, CDR2 SASEGT. CDR3 sequence (DNA): TGTGCCAGCAGTGTCCTCCGGGACAGGGGGGATCGGCCACAGCATTTT. This translates into CASSVLRDRGDRPQHF.

This clone has ten or more counts. The rearrangement uses TRBV7-6 and TRBJ2-3; D assignment may be TRBD1 or TRBD2 (6 bases each). Germline V lookup: CDR1 SGHVS, CDR2 FNYEAQ. Trimming left V 1 base short and J 0 bases short, with 11 bases between. The CDR3 spans 16 residues. The CDR3: CASSLETGASTDTQYF. DNA for the CDR3: TGTGCCAGCAGCTTAGAGACGGGGGCTAGCACAGATACGCAGTATTTT.

This clone was recorded many times. V is TRBV10-1 and J is TRBJ2-5; D not resolved. The CDR3 sequence is 12 residues long. Trimming left V 0 bases short and J 5 bases short, with 4 bases between. In germline, CDR1 is WNHNN, CDR2 SYGVQD (reference sequence). The CDR3 bases are TGCGCCAGCAGTGAGTCGCGGGAGACCCAGTACTTC. It translates to CASSESRETQYF.

This clone was picked up many times. The rearrangement links TRBV20-1 to TRBJ2-1; 8 bases are a match to TRBD1. With V trimmed by 2 bases and J by 8 bases, 8 bases remained unmatched. The length of the CDR3 is 14 residues. The V gene's germline CDR1 is DFQATT and CDR2 SNEGSKA (reference sequence). CDR3 sequence reads: CSARRGTGGYEQFF. DNA of the CDR3: TGCAGTGCTAGACGCGGGACAGGTGGGTATGAGCAGTTCTTC.

This clone is deemed large. This chain links TRBV2 with TRBJ2-5, with 7 bases fitting TRBD1. This CDR3 has 14 amino acids. J lost 4 bases, V lost 8 bases, and 10 bases had no gene match. The V gene's germline CDR1 is SNHLY and CDR2 FYNNEI. Written as DNA, the CDR3 is TGTGCCAGCTCCTCCCAGGGACAGCGAGAGACCCAGTACTTC. This encodes CASSSQGQRETQYF.

In this sample, this clone turned up a few times. A much larger clone lies a single base off, so this may be a read error. V and J are TRBV6-6 and TRBJ2-5, with D perhaps TRBD1 (6 bases). The CDR3 length is 17 residues. The ends were cut back, 2 bases at V and 3 bases at J, with 19 bases in the middle. CDR1 MNHNY and CDR2 SVGAGI come from the germline V gene (reference sequence). The CDR3 protein is CASSYGSGQLKEETQYF. For the CDR3, the DNA is TGTGCCAGCAGTTACGGAAGTGGACAGCTCAAGGAAGAGACCCAGTACTTC.

This clone was detected a few times. At one end, the junction sequence differs from germline, possibly due to a read error. V and J are TRBV5-1 and TRBJ2-1, with 8 bases fitting TRBD2. The CDR3 runs to 15 residues. Germline V CDR1 and CDR2: SGHRS, YFSETQ. CDR3 protein: CASSSVLAAYNEQFF. For the CDR3, the DNA is TGCGCCAGTAGCTCAGTACTAGCGGCCTACAATGAGCAGTTCTTC.

A note on this clone: One end of the junction is discordant with germline, which a read error may explain. In the same sample, other DNA sequences code for this CDR3. This sequence joins TRBV9 and TRBJ2-3; 9 bases match TRBD2. The CDR3 is made up of 17 amino acids. Germline assignment: CDR1 SGDLS and CDR2 YYNGEE. CDR3 loop: CASSPRGSGSRADTQYF. Written as DNA, the CDR3 is TGTGCCAGCAGCCCCCGTGGTAGCGGGAGTAGAGCAGATACTCAGTATTTT.

By proportion, this clone is medium-sized. The chain couples TRBV6-2 or TRBV6-3 to TRBJ2-7, with 13 bases aligning to TRBD2. The germline V gene encodes CDR1 MNHEY and CDR2 SVGEGT. There are 15 residues in the CDR3. V was clipped by 5 bases and J by 5 bases; unmatched bases: 6. The CDR3 is CASSTGTSGVHEQYF. In DNA form, the CDR3 reads TGTGCCAGCAGTACCGGGACTAGCGGGGTCCACGAGCAGTACTTC.

To note about this clone: One end of the junction fails to match germline, which may point to a read error. The sample has other DNA sequences that encode this CDR3 too. This sequence joins TRBV7-8 and TRBJ1-2; unclear D gene. The CDR3 length is 14 residues. Germline V gene data show CDR1 as SGHVS and CDR2 as FQNEAQ. This chain's CDR3 is CASSLEIGAYGYTF. Written as DNA, the CDR3 is TGTGCAAGCAGCTTAGAGATCGGAGCCTATGGCTACACCTTC.

The rearrangement links TRBV6-1 to TRBJ1-5, with 9 positions matching TRBD1. Germline CDR1 MNHNS, CDR2 SASEGT. This CDR3 is built from 15 residues. J was trimmed by 6 bases and V by 3 bases; bases with no gene match: 6. CDR3 sequence (DNA): TGTGCCAGCAGTGAGATAGGGACAGGGCTTCAGCCCCAGCATTTT. Encoded protein: CASSEIGTGLQPQHF.

This clone was seen more than once but under ten times. J is TRBJ1-6 and V is TRBV6-2 or TRBV6-3; D remains unclear. The germline V gene encodes CDR1 MNHEY and CDR2 SVGEGT. V lost 5 bases to trimming and J lost 8 bases, with 7 bases between them. This CDR3 is built from 12 residues. The chain's CDR3 is CASSHHHSPLHF. The CDR3 nucleotides read TGTGCCAGCAGTCACCATCATTCACCCCTCCACTTT.

This clone showed up just a few times. This is likely a read error, given that the CDR3 carries no conserved phenylalanine or tryptophan at its end. The chain is built from TRBV2 and TRBJ2-1; D is uncertain. Germline values: CDR1 SNHLY, CDR2 FYNNEI. The length of the CDR3 is 13 residues. Trimming took off 2 bases at V and 2 bases at J, with 4 bases between the two ends. The chain's CDR3 is CASSECTYNEQFL. The CDR3 nucleotides are TGTGCCAGCAGTGAATGTACCTACAATGAGCAGTTCCTC.

This chain joins TRBV28 and TRBJ2-2; either TRBD1 or TRBD2 may supply D (5 bases each). The germline CDR1 and CDR2 sequences are MDHEN and SYDVKM. The CDR3 sequence is 18 residues long. V was shortened by 4 bases and J by 0 bases, with 18 bases between the two germline ends. The CDR3 DNA reads as TGTGCCAGCAGTTCAATGGGTCACGGGACCGCGAACACCGGGGAGCTGTTTTTT. Translation: CASSSMGHGTANTGELFF.

By its share, this clone is medium-sized. The chain recombines TRBV6-1 with TRBJ1-5, with D hard to call. The length of the CDR3 is 13 residues. The germline CDR1 and CDR2 sequences are MNHNS and SASEGT. V was pared by 1 base and J by 5 bases, with 6 bases between. CDR3 nucleotides: TGTGCCAGCAGTGAAGGAGTTCATCAGCCCCAGCATTTT. This encodes CASSEGVHQPQHF.

This clone was recorded many times. The V gene is TRBV10-1, the J gene TRBJ2-3; tentative D call: TRBD1 (6 bases). The germline V gene encodes CDR1 WNHNN and CDR2 SYGVQD (reference sequence). Between the trimmed V and J ends, which lost 8 bases and 4 bases, there was a span of 13 bases. This CDR3 comprises 13 residues. The chain's CDR3 is CASADSTPDTQYF. CDR3 DNA sequence: TGCGCCAGCGCGGACAGTACACCAGATACGCAGTATTTT.

The chain couples TRBV15 to TRBJ1-4, with unresolved D. The germline V gene has CDR1 LNHNV and CDR2 YYDKDF (reference sequence). Trimming left V 0 bases short and J 16 bases short, with 15 bases between. CDR3 size: 13 residues. CDR3 sequence: CATSRDKARRPFF. CDR3 bases: TGTGCCACCAGCAGAGATAAGGCACGGAGACCGTTTTTT.

DNA of the CDR3: TGTGCCAGCAGCCATGTCGGGGAGCTGTTTTTT. Protein product: CASSHVGELFF. V is TRBV3-1 and J is TRBJ2-2, with D unresolved. The CDR3 length is 11 residues. The V and J ends lost 3 bases and 7 bases respectively, with 3 bases between them. Looked up from germline, CDR1 is LGHDT and CDR2 is YNNKEL (reference sequence).

This clone was counted only a few times. The V gene is TRBV2, the J gene TRBJ2-7, with 9 bases matching TRBD1. The CDR3 is made up of 14 amino acids. Trimming removed 7 bases from V and 0 bases from J; junction bases left unmatched: 4. CDR1 and CDR2 (germline): SNHLY, FYNNEI. The CDR3 loop is CASKGQGASYEQYF. In DNA, the CDR3 is TGTGCCAGCAAGGGACAGGGCGCCTCCTACGAGCAGTACTTC.

This clone appeared many times. The J gene is TRBJ2-7, the V gene TRBV5-6, with a weak D call TRBD2 (5 bases). Per germline, CDR1 SGHDT and CDR2 YYEEEE. The CDR3 has 14 residues. Trimming removed 1 base from V and 6 bases from J, with 14 bases in between. The CDR3 reads CASSLQSHGGEQYF. Written as DNA, the CDR3 is TGTGCCAGCAGCTTGCAGTCCCATGGAGGCGAGCAGTACTTC.